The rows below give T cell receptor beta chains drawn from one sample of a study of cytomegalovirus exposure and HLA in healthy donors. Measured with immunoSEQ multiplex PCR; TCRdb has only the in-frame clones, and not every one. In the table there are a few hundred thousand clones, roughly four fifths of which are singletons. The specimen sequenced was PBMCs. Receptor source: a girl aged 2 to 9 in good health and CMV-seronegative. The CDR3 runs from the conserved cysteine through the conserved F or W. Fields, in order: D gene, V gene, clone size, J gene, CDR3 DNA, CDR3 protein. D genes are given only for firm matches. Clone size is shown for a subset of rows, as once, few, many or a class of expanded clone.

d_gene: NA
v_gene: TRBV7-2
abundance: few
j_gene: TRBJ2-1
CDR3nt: TGTGCCAGCAGCCAGAGGGCGGGGTCCTACAATGAGCAGTTCTTC
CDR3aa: CASSQRAGSYNEQFF

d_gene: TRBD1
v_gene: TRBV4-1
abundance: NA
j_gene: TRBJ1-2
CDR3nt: TGCGCCAGCAGCCAATCACCAGGGACAGAGAGCTATGGCTACACCTTC
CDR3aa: CASSQSPGTESYGYTF

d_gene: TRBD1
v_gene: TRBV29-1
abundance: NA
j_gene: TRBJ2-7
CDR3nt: TGCAGCGTTGGACCGAGGACAGGCTCCTACGAGCAGTACTTC
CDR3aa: CSVGPRTGSYEQYF

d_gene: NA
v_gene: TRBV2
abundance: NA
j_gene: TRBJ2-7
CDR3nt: TGTGCCTCCCTCCGGGACATCTCCTACGAGCAGTACTTC
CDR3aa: CASLRDISYEQYF

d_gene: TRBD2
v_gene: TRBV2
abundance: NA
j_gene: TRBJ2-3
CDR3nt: TGTGCCAGCAGCCGACTAGCGCGGAAGACAGATACGCAGTATTTT
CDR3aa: CASSRLARKTDTQYF

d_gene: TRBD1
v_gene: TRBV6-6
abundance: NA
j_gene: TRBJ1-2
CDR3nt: TGTGCCAGCAGTAAAGGGGGCGGCGCTAACTATGGCTACACCTTC
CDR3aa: CASSKGGGANYGYTF

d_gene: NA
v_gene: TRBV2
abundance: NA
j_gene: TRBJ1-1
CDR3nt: TGTGCCAGCAGGGTCGACACGGGAGGTGAAGCTTTCTTT
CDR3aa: CASRVDTGGEAFF

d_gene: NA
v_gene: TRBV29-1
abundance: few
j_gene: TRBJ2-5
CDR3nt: TGCAGCGTTGCCCCTGTCCAAGAGACCCAGTACTTC
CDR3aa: CSVAPVQETQYF

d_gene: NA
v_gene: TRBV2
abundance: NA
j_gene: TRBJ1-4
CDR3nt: TGTGCCAGCAGTTCCCCCCCCAGTAATAATGAAAAACTGTTTTTT
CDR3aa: CASSSPPSNNEKLFF

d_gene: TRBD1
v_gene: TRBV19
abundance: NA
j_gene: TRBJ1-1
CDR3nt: TGTGCCAGTAGTTACGGGACAGTCAACACTGAAGCTTTCTTT
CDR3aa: CASSYGTVNTEAFF

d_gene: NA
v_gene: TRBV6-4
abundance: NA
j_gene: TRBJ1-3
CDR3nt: TGTGCCAGCCCTGATCGGAGAGGCTCTGGAAACACCATATATTTT
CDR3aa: CASPDRRGSGNTIYF

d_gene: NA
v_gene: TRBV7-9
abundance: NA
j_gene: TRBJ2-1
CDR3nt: TGTGCCAGCAGCCTAATTAGCGTAGAGCAGTTCTTC
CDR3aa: CASSLISVEQFF

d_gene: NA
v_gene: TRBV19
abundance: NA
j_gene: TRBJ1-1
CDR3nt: TGTGCCAGTAGTGGAGGGTTTTCGGTGAACACTGAAGCTTTCTTT
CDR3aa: CASSGGFSVNTEAFF

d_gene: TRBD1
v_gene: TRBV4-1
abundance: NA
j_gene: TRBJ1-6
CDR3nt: TGCGCCAGCAGCCAAGGGGACAGGAGCTCCTATAATTCACCCCTCCACTTT
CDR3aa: CASSQGDRSSYNSPLHF

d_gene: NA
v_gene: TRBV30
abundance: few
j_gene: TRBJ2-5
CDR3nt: TGTGCCTGGAGTGTAGGACTGGGAGTTTCGGAGACCCAGTACTTC
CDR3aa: CAWSVGLGVSETQYF

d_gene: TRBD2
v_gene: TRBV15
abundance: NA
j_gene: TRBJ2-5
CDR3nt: TGTGCCACCAGCAGACTAGCGGGGGAAGGGACCCAGTACTTC
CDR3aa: CATSRLAGEGTQYF

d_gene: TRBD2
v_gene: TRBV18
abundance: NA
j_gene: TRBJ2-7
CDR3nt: TGTGCCAGCTCACCACTTTTTCCTAGCGGGGGCGAGCAGTACTTC
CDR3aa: CASSPLFPSGGEQYF

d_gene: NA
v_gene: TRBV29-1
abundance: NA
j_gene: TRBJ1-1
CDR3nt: TGCAGCGTTGTAAGAGAGGGAGGTTGGATGAACACTGAAGCTTTCTTT
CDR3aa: CSVVREGGWMNTEAFF

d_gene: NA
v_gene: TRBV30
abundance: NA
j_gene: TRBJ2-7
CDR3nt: TGTGCCTGTCCCAGCTTGGCCTCGGGGGAGCAGTACTTC
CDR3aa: CACPSLASGEQYF

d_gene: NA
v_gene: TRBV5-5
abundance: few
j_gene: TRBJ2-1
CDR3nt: TGTGCCAGCAGCACAACCGGTTTACAGGGAAATAGGAGAGCCTACAATGAGCAGTTCTTC
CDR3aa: CASSTTGLQGNRRAYNEQFF

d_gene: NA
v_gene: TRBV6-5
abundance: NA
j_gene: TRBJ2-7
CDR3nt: TGTGCCAGCAGTTACCCGGCGGAGGGGGAGCAGTACTTC
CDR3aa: CASSYPAEGEQYF

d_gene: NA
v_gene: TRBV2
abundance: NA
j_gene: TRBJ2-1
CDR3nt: TGTGCCAGCAGATGGGGCGGGGACAATGAGCAGTTCTTC
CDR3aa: CASRWGGDNEQFF

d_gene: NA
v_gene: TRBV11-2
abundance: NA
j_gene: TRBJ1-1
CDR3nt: TGTGCCAGCAGCGGGCATAAGGGAAGGAGGGCTGAAGCTTTCTTT
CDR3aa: CASSGHKGRRAEAFF

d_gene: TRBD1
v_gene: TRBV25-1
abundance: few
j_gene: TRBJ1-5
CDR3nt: TGTGCCAGCAGTGAAAAGGGGGGACAGGGCGTCAATCAGCCCCAGCATTTT
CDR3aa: CASSEKGGQGVNQPQHF